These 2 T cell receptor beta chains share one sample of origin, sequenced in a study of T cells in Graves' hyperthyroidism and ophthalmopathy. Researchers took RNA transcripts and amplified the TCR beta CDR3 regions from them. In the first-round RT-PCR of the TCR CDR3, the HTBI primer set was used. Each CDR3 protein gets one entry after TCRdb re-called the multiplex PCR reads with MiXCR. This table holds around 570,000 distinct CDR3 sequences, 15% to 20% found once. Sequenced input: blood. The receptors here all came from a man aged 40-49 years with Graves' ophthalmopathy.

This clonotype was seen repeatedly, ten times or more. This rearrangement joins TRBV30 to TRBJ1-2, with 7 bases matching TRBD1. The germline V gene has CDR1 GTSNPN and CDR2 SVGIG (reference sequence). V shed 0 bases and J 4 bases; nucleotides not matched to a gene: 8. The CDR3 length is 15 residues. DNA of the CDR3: TGTGCCTGGAGTGTCAAGGGGGACAGAGGCTATGGCTACACCTTC. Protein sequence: CAWSVKGDRGYGYTF.

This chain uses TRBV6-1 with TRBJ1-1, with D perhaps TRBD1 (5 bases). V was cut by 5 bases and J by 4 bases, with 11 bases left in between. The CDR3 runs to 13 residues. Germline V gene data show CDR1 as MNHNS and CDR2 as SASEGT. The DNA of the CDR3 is TGTGCCAGCAGTTCCGCGGGGGTCACTGAAGCTTTCTTT. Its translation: CASSSAGVTEAFF.